This T cell receptor beta chain was obtained from a study of cytomegalovirus exposure and HLA in healthy donors. Across the study: Researchers found that approximately 85% of a few hundred genotyped donors fell within the Caucasian-associated ancestry cluster. Study results and caveats: Accounts indicate the classifier identified cytomegalovirus status with strong specificity and sensitivity. Later work found most CMV-associated TCR beta chains apparently HLA-restricted.

Trimming cost V 0 bases and J 7 bases, with 14 bases left between them. CDR1 and CDR2 (germline): SGHRS, YFSETQ. There are 15 residues in the CDR3. Details on this clone: What it recognizes is unknown.

The PCR contained 60 Vbeta and 13 Jbeta primers. The method was immunoSEQ multiplex PCR; TCRdb's version includes in-frame clones alone and lacks a portion of them. The data hold more than 95,000 clones, with less than 80% observed a single time. Donors likely had unrecorded immune exposures despite being nominally healthy when sampled. The receptor was derived from a man aged 50-59 years in good health and CMV-seronegative. The sample was PBMCs. The rearrangement links TRBV5-1 to TRBJ2-1; D may be TRBD2 (7 bases). The CDR3 bases are TGCGCCAGCAGCTTGGGTGGGGGGGCATATAATGAGCAGTTCTTC. Translated, it gives CASSLGGGAYNEQFF.